This T cell receptor beta chain was recorded in a study of cytomegalovirus exposure and HLA in healthy donors. The study, taken as a whole, reports: Further analysis, carried out later, found HLA-associated TCR beta chains more clonally expanded than equally common other chains. It is likely that the observed cluster of highly shared sequence variants was a sequencing artifact. An assumption of roughly uniform sequencing depth across donors underlay the presence/absence analyses.

The PCR contained 60 Vbeta and 13 Jbeta primers. TCRdb keeps only in-frame clones here, not all; method: immunoSEQ multiplex PCR. The data show approximately 160,000 clones, about 79% seen once. The CDR3 loop spans 15 amino acids. Germline values: CDR1 SGHVS, CDR2 FNYEAQ. V dropped 5 bases and J dropped 0 bases, with 12 bases sitting between them. Regarding this clone: Its specificity is not known.

The chain uses TRBV7-6 and TRBJ2-3; D gene uncertain. The sequenced material came from PBMCs. The TCR comes from a male donor in good health and CMV-seronegative. The DNA of the CDR3 is TGTGCCAGCAGCCCCGTAGCCGGAAGCACAGATACGCAGTATTTT. It is translated as CASSPVAGSTDTQYF. The full variable domain, its missing parts supplied by reference TRBV7-6 and TRBJ2-3, is GAGVSQSPRYKVTKRGQDVALRCDPISGHVSLYWYRQALGQGPEFLTYFNYEAQQDKSGLPNDRFSAERPEGSISTLTIQRTEQRDSAMYRCASSPVAGSTDTQYFGPGTRLTVL.